One sample yielded the 9 T cell receptor beta chains listed below, sequenced in a study of OX40 agonist ivuxolimab in advanced cancers. Libraries came from the immunoSEQ multiplex PCR assay. The table comes from immuneACCESS by way of TCRdb, which keeps in-frame sequences with V and J called. Part of the clones is missing from these tables; in studies checked, under half for an unresolved V gene and the rest for unknown reasons. This sample lists some 62,000 clones; 85% were detected once. 3.7% of the sample is taken by the ten largest. Sequenced here: CD4+ or CD8+ T cells sorted from blood, sampled in a trial of the OX40 agonist ivuxolimab. The source of these receptors is an adult with an advanced solid tumor such as melanoma, head and neck, liver or kidney cancer.

There are a few counts of this clone. The gene calls are TRBV15 and TRBJ2-7, with 7 positions matching TRBD1. Losses at the gene ends were 5 bases for V and 3 bases for J; bases not matched to a gene: 10. The germline gives CDR1 LNHNV, CDR2 YYDKDF (reference sequence). CDR3 length: 15 amino acids. Here the CDR3 DNA reads TGTGCCACCAGCCCAAACGGGGACAGAAACTACGAGCAGTACTTC. This gives the protein CATSPNGDRNYEQYF.

This chain joins TRBV9 and TRBJ2-1; 13 nucleotides line up with TRBD2. CDR1 is SGDLS, CDR2 YYNGEE, per germline. CDR3 length equals 16 residues. J was trimmed by 5 bases and V by 7 bases; bases with no gene match: 9. The CDR3 loop reads CASSHLGLAGDNEQFF. In DNA, the CDR3 is TGTGCCAGCTCTCATCTCGGACTAGCGGGGGACAATGAGCAGTTCTTC.

This chain uses TRBV27 with TRBJ1-1; D is undetermined. This CDR3 is 13 amino acids long. Trimming removed 5 bases at V and 4 bases at J, with 11 bases between. Germline V gene sequence: CDR1 MNHEY, CDR2 SMNVEV (reference sequence). The CDR3 region has the DNA TGTGCCAGCAGTCTCGGACGAGGCACTGAAGCTTTCTTT. It codes for CASSLGRGTEAFF.

The chain has TRBV5-4 and TRBJ2-6; TRBD1 or TRBD2 may be the D gene (5 bases each). The CDR3 contains 13 residues. From germline, CDR1 is SGHNT and CDR2 YYREEE (reference sequence). The V end was cut by 4 bases, the J end by 5 bases, with 7 bases between. CDR3 coding DNA: TGTGCCAGCAGCCAGGGACGGGCCAACGTCCTGACTTTC. Its protein is CASSQGRANVLTF.

The chain couples TRBV7-2 to TRBJ1-2; no clear D gene. Trimming stripped 1 base from V and 4 bases from J, with 7 bases between. There are 13 residues in the CDR3. Germline loops: CDR1 SGHTA, CDR2 FQGNSA. The CDR3 DNA reads as TGTGCCAGCAGCTTAGGTCGAGGCTATGGCTACACCTTC. Translation gives CASSLGRGYGYTF.

CDR3 loop: CASSLDRVGYGYTF. The CDR3 bases are TGTGCCAGCAGTTTAGACAGGGTAGGCTATGGCTACACCTTC. J is TRBJ1-2 and V is TRBV28; TRBD1 aligns across 7 bases. The CDR3 runs 14 residues. CDR1 is MDHEN and CDR2 is SYDVKM in the germline V gene. Trimming removed 2 bases from V and 4 bases from J; junction bases left unmatched: 4.

This clone was seen once. The V and J genes are TRBV10-1 and TRBJ2-7; no firm D call. With 10 bases removed from V and 1 base from J, the gap between germline ends came to 8 bases. Germline V CDR1 and CDR2: WNHNN, SYGVQD (reference sequence). The CDR3 totals 11 residues. CDR3 region: CATGDSYEQYF. The DNA for the CDR3 is TGCGCCACCGGAGATTCCTACGAGCAGTACTTC.

This clone appeared a single time. This sequence joins TRBV28 and TRBJ2-7; tentative D call: TRBD2 (5 bases). Trimming took 5 bases from V and 10 from J, leaving 18 bases between them. In germline, CDR1 is MDHEN, CDR2 SYDVKM. The CDR3 extends over 13 amino acids. CDR3 sequence: CASSPPFGLIQYF. CDR3 DNA: TGTGCCAGCAGTCCACCCTTCGGACTCATCCAGTACTTC.

The chain couples TRBV5-1 to TRBJ1-5; tentative D call: TRBD1 (5 bases). The germline V gene encodes CDR1 SGHRS and CDR2 YFSETQ. The V and J ends lost 4 bases and 1 base respectively, with 9 bases between them. This CDR3 has 14 residues. The CDR3 DNA reads as TGCGCCAGCAGCCCAGGGTCGAGCAATCAGCCCCAGCATTTT. Its protein is CASSPGSSNQPQHF.